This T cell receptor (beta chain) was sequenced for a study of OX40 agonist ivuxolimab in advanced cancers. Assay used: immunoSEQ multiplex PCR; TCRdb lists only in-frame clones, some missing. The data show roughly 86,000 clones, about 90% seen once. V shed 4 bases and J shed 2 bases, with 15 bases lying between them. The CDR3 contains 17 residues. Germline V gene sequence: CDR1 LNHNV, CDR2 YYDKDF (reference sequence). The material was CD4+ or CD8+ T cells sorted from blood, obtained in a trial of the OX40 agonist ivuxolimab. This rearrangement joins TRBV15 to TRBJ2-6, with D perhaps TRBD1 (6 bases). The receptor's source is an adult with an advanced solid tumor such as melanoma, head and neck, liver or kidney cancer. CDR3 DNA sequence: TGTGCCACCAGCAAGGGACAAGACAGCGCTGGGGCCAACGTCCTGACTTTC. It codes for CATSKGQDSAGANVLTF.